This T cell receptor (beta chain) was recovered during a study of metastatic and nonmetastatic thyroid tumors. Study-level background: Repertoires were compared across blood and tumor or nodule tissue from malignant and benign thyroid patients.

As handled by the study authors: A distant-metastasis classifier for papillary thyroid cancer was built using CDR3 differences across clinicopathological groups. With MiXCR, TCRdb reprocessed the PCR reads. The authors' filters were not applied to this entry. The data hold approximately 25,000 clones, with about an eighth observed a single time. Comment on this clone: Its specificity is not known.

General study points: Across blood and tumor, TCR beta diversity in malignant thyroid tumors was reportedly significantly higher than in benign nodules.

There were no patients who had received any treatment before thyroid surgery. The source is a female donor with papillary thyroid cancer or a benign thyroid nodule (not recorded which). Some clones in this sample may be carry-over from other donors' samples. Material for sequencing was blood.

CDR3 bases: TGCAGTGCTAGAGATCAGGGGGGGAAAGGAAAACTGTTTTTT. Translating gives CSARDQGGKGKLFF. V usage is TRBV20-1 and J usage is TRBJ1-4; 7 nucleotides match TRBD1. Looked up from germline, CDR1 is DFQATT and CDR2 is SNEGSKA (reference sequence). V lost 0 bases, J lost 10 bases, and 8 bases stayed unmatched. The CDR3 runs 14 residues.